A single sample gave rise to the 7 T cell receptor beta chains below, sequenced in a study of OX40 agonist ivuxolimab in advanced cancers. Clones were read by immunoSEQ multiplex PCR, and TCRdb kept only the in-frame ones, dropping some. The table includes around 20,000 clones, over 70% detected once. The specimen comprised CD4+ or CD8+ T cells sorted from blood, sampled in a trial of the OX40 agonist ivuxolimab. The source of these receptors is an adult with an advanced solid tumor such as melanoma, head and neck, liver or kidney cancer.

This rearrangement joins TRBV28 to TRBJ2-7; the match to TRBD1 covers 8 bases. V trimming: 1 base; J trimming: 4 bases; junction bases outside the gene matches: 12. This CDR3 region has 17 residues. Per germline, CDR1 MDHEN and CDR2 SYDVKM. In DNA, the CDR3 is TGTGCCAGCAGTTTATCAACCCTGGGACAGGCGAATTACGAGCAGTACTTC. Translation gives CASSLSTLGQANYEQYF.

Of note for this clone: At one end the junction does not follow the germline gene, possibly because of a read error. The chain is built from TRBV10-3 and TRBJ2-7, with 10 bases identical to TRBD1. This CDR3 is built from 15 residues. Germline values: CDR1 ENHRY, CDR2 SYGVKD. The CDR3 loop is CASSYGTGASYEQYF. CDR3 DNA sequence: TGTGCCAGCAGTTATGGGACAGGGGCCTCCTACGAGCAGTACTTC.

CDR3 loop: CAWSVLSVQNSNTEAFF. The CDR3 DNA reads as TGTGCCTGGAGTGTTCTGAGCGTACAGAACTCGAACACTGAAGCTTTCTTT. The V call is TRBV30, the J call TRBJ1-1; D is ambiguous. Germline loops: CDR1 GTSNPN, CDR2 SVGIG (reference sequence). With 0 bases removed from V and 1 base from J, the gap between germline ends came to 18 bases. The CDR3 totals 17 residues.

This rearrangement joins TRBV6-7 to TRBJ2-5, with D tentatively TRBD2 (6 bases). TRBV6-7 is treated as an ORF (open reading frame) with a function not yet certain. The CDR3 covers 14 residues. The V gene lost 5 bases and the J gene lost 5 bases, with 15 bases spanning the gap. As DNA, the CDR3 is TGTGCCAGCAGTGGCCGGGAGCAGGAGGAGACCCAGTACTTC. This translates into CASSGREQEETQYF.

This clone was seen a single time. This chain joins TRBV30 and TRBJ2-7; 11 bases match TRBD2. The length of the CDR3 is 17 residues. With V trimmed by 5 bases and J by 0 bases, 12 bases remained unmatched. Germline V lookup: CDR1 GTSNPN, CDR2 SVGIG (reference sequence). The CDR3 DNA reads TGTGCCTGGGCCGGACTAGCGGGCCACACCGTCTCCTACGAGCAGTACTTC. Translated, it gives CAWAGLAGHTVSYEQYF.

V and J are TRBV7-9 and TRBJ2-1; no clear D gene. Trimming took off 8 bases at V and 2 bases at J, with 13 bases between the two ends. Germline V lookup: CDR1 SEHNR, CDR2 FQNEAQ (reference sequence). The CDR3 consists of 14 residues. The chain's CDR3 is CASGAGTAYNEQFF. The CDR3, as DNA: TGTGCCAGCGGAGCTGGCACCGCCTACAATGAGCAGTTCTTC. Filled out from reference TRBV7-9 and TRBJ2-1, the complete variable domain reads DTGVSQNPRHKITKRGQNVTFRCDPISEHNRLYWYRQTLGQGPEFLTYFQNEAQLEKSRLLSDRFSAERPKGSFSTLEIQRTEQGDSAMYLCASGAGTAYNEQFFGPGTRLTVL.

This clone is labeled large. V is TRBV7-9 and J is TRBJ1-2; the D gene is possibly TRBD1 (5 bases). V lost 0 bases and J lost 0, with 11 bases in between. This CDR3 is 16 amino acids long. Germline assignment: CDR1 SEHNR and CDR2 FQNEAQ (reference sequence). The chain's CDR3 is CASSLARDEANYGYTF. CDR3 DNA: TGTGCCAGCAGCTTAGCCAGGGACGAAGCTAACTATGGCTACACCTTC.